This is a list of T cell receptor beta chains from one sample in a study of vaccination and CD4 T cells after COVID-19. TCRdb re-called the PCR reads through MiXCR, storing one row per CDR3 protein. The sample has about 14,000 distinct CDR3 sequences, about 50% seen once. These receptors are not linked to any known antigen. Sequencing was carried out using CD4+ T cells from blood, cultured in vitro. These TCRs come from a human donor who had recovered from COVID-19. Each CDR3 is given with its conserved first and last residue. D genes are given only for firm matches. Size is omitted from some rows. Given values are once, few, many or a class for expanded clones.

CDR3 protein: CSASQDSPSTDTQYF; CDR3 DNA: TGCAGTGCTAGCCAAGACAGCCCTAGCACAGATACGCAGTATTTT; clone size: -; D gene: -; J gene: TRBJ2-3; V gene: TRBV20-1
CDR3 protein: CASSPGTAETYEQYF; CDR3 DNA: TGTGCCAGCAGTCCGGGGACAGCTGAGACCTACGAGCAGTACTTC; clone size: -; D gene: TRBD1; J gene: TRBJ2-7; V gene: TRBV28
CDR3 protein: CSANVWAVEAFF; CDR3 DNA: TGCAGTGCTAACGTGTGGGCGGTTGAAGCTTTCTTT; clone size: -; D gene: -; J gene: TRBJ1-1; V gene: TRBV20-1
CDR3 protein: CSAVKSSYNEQFF; CDR3 DNA: TGCAGTGCTGTGAAAAGCTCCTACAATGAGCAGTTCTTC; clone size: -; D gene: -; J gene: TRBJ2-1; V gene: TRBV20-1
CDR3 protein: CASSTGLAGDLETQYF; CDR3 DNA: TGTGCCAGCAGCACCGGACTAGCGGGAGACTTGGAGACCCAGTACTTC; clone size: -; D gene: TRBD2; J gene: TRBJ2-5; V gene: TRBV7-9
CDR3 protein: CSARGLAGERAYNEQFF; CDR3 DNA: TGCAGTGCTAGAGGCCTAGCGGGAGAAAGGGCCTACAATGAGCAGTTCTTC; clone size: -; D gene: TRBD2; J gene: TRBJ2-1; V gene: TRBV20-1
CDR3 protein: CASSPITRSAYEQYF; CDR3 DNA: TGTGCCAGCAGCCCCATAACCAGAAGTGCCTACGAGCAGTACTTC; clone size: -; D gene: -; J gene: TRBJ2-7; V gene: TRBV7-8
CDR3 protein: CAWTLGQGLQETQYF; CDR3 DNA: TGTGCCTGGACACTGGGACAGGGCCTCCAAGAGACCCAGTACTTC; clone size: -; D gene: TRBD1; J gene: TRBJ2-5; V gene: TRBV30
CDR3 protein: CASSSLAIKETQYF; CDR3 DNA: TGTGCCAGCAGCTCATTAGCGATTAAAGAGACCCAGTACTTC; clone size: -; D gene: -; J gene: TRBJ2-5; V gene: TRBV11-2
CDR3 protein: CASSLEGTGATEAFF; CDR3 DNA: TGTGCCAGCAGTTTAGAGGGGACAGGGGCCACTGAAGCTTTCTTT; clone size: few; D gene: TRBD1; J gene: TRBJ1-1; V gene: TRBV28
CDR3 protein: CAISDRDNSPLHF; CDR3 DNA: TGTGCCATCAGTGACAGGGATAATTCACCCCTCCACTTT; clone size: few; D gene: -; J gene: TRBJ1-6; V gene: TRBV10-3
CDR3 protein: CASSLASGRARGEQYF; CDR3 DNA: TGTGCCAGCAGCTTAGCCAGCGGGAGGGCCCGGGGCGAGCAGTACTTC; clone size: -; D gene: TRBD2; J gene: TRBJ2-7; V gene: TRBV7-8
CDR3 protein: CSASSAYGTQYF; CDR3 DNA: TGCAGTGCTAGTTCGGCTTACGGTACGCAGTATTTT; clone size: -; D gene: -; J gene: TRBJ2-3; V gene: TRBV20-1
CDR3 protein: CASSVDLQETQYF; CDR3 DNA: TGTGCCAGCAGTGTGGACCTTCAAGAGACCCAGTACTTC; clone size: -; D gene: -; J gene: TRBJ2-5; V gene: TRBV2
CDR3 protein: CASSQIAGGGEQYF; CDR3 DNA: TGCGCCAGCAGCCAAATAGCGGGAGGGGGAGAGCAGTACTTC; clone size: -; D gene: TRBD2; J gene: TRBJ2-7; V gene: TRBV10-1
CDR3 protein: CASSKGNLYPGLGQPQHF; CDR3 DNA: TGTGCCAGCAGCAAAGGGAACTTATATCCGGGACTTGGTCAGCCCCAGCATTTT; clone size: -; D gene: -; J gene: TRBJ1-5; V gene: TRBV21-1
CDR3 protein: CASTPGHQNTEAFF; CDR3 DNA: TGTGCCAGTACCCCGGGACACCAGAACACTGAAGCTTTCTTT; clone size: -; D gene: -; J gene: TRBJ1-1; V gene: TRBV19
CDR3 protein: CSARDSRLGLETQYF; CDR3 DNA: TGCAGTGCTAGAGATTCCAGGTTGGGACTAGAGACCCAGTACTTC; clone size: -; D gene: -; J gene: TRBJ2-5; V gene: TRBV20-1
CDR3 protein: CASSRQVGSSGNTIYF; CDR3 DNA: TGTGCCAGCAGCAGACAGGTTGGCTCCTCTGGAAACACCATATATTTT; clone size: -; D gene: -; J gene: TRBJ1-3; V gene: TRBV6-1
CDR3 protein: CSARELSGSSYNEQFF; CDR3 DNA: TGCAGTGCTAGAGAGCTTAGCGGGAGCTCCTACAATGAGCAGTTCTTC; clone size: -; D gene: TRBD2; J gene: TRBJ2-1; V gene: TRBV20-1
CDR3 protein: CASRRGGRQKDEQFF; CDR3 DNA: TGTGCCAGCAGAAGGGGGGGTCGCCAAAAAGATGAGCAGTTCTTC; clone size: -; D gene: -; J gene: TRBJ2-1; V gene: TRBV28
CDR3 protein: CASSFAVAADYNEQFF; CDR3 DNA: TGTGCCAGCAGCTTCGCAGTGGCAGCCGACTACAATGAGCAGTTCTTC; clone size: -; D gene: -; J gene: TRBJ2-1; V gene: TRBV5-4
CDR3 protein: CASSFGTRNTEAFF; CDR3 DNA: TGTGCCAGCAGTTTCGGGACCCGGAACACTGAAGCTTTCTTT; clone size: -; D gene: -; J gene: TRBJ1-1; V gene: TRBV12-3/TRBV12-4
CDR3 protein: CATSRWRGNQPQHF; CDR3 DNA: TGTGCCACCAGCAGATGGAGGGGCAATCAGCCCCAGCATTTT; clone size: -; D gene: -; J gene: TRBJ1-5; V gene: TRBV15
CDR3 protein: CASSQLGGQYF; CDR3 DNA: TGTGCCAGCAGCCAGTTGGGGGGCCAGTACTTC; clone size: -; D gene: -; J gene: TRBJ2-5; V gene: TRBV7-8
CDR3 protein: CASSFGGSSNEQFF; CDR3 DNA: TGCGCCAGCAGCTTTGGCGGGAGCAGCAATGAGCAGTTCTTC; clone size: -; D gene: TRBD2; J gene: TRBJ2-1; V gene: TRBV5-1
CDR3 protein: CASSAIAGMIEQYF; CDR3 DNA: TGTGCCAGCAGTGCGATAGCGGGAATGATCGAGCAGTACTTC; clone size: -; D gene: TRBD2; J gene: TRBJ2-7; V gene: TRBV2
CDR3 protein: CSAAGYYNSPLHF; CDR3 DNA: TGCAGTGCCGCAGGTTACTATAATTCACCCCTCCACTTT; clone size: few; D gene: -; J gene: TRBJ1-6; V gene: TRBV20-1
CDR3 protein: CASSYSVDGTARLDSGANVLTF; CDR3 DNA: TGTGCCAGCAGTTACTCAGTTGATGGAACGGCACGGTTGGACTCTGGGGCCAACGTCCTGACTTTC; clone size: -; D gene: -; J gene: TRBJ2-6; V gene: TRBV6-5
CDR3 protein: CASSLRQGPTDTQYF; CDR3 DNA: TGTGCCAGCAGCCTGAGACAGGGCCCCACAGATACGCAGTATTTT; clone size: -; D gene: TRBD1; J gene: TRBJ2-3; V gene: TRBV7-2